The rows below give T cell receptor beta chains drawn from one sample of a study of CD8+ T cells in alopecia areata. Sequencing used immunoSEQ multiplex PCR; TCRdb keeps in-frame clones, though not all of them. The top ten hold roughly a sixth of the sample, which has 90,000 to 100,000 clones, 50% to 75% seen once. Specimen: CD8+ T cells sorted from blood, collected at week 4, from a patient treated with tofacitinib. These receptors originate from a human donor with alopecia areata. Each CDR3 is given with its conserved first and last residue. Each record gives: J gene, V gene, clone size, D gene, CDR3 DNA, CDR3 protein. The D gene is left open where the match is weak. Some rows mark clone size as missing; the rest say once, few, many or name a class of expanded clone.

j_gene: TRBJ2-5; v_gene: TRBV14; abundance: -; d_gene: TRBD2; CDR3nt: TGTGCCAGCAGCAGATTTAGCGGGAGTGAGACCCAGTACTTC; CDR3aa: CASSRFSGSETQYF
j_gene: TRBJ1-5; v_gene: TRBV4-1; abundance: -; d_gene: -; CDR3nt: TGCGCCAGCAGCCAAGATCTCGTAAGGTCGGGCAATCAGCCCCAGCATTTT; CDR3aa: CASSQDLVRSGNQPQHF
j_gene: TRBJ2-7; v_gene: TRBV4-1; abundance: -; d_gene: TRBD1; CDR3nt: TGCGCCAGCGCCAGGGACAGGTCGTCCGAGCAGTACTTC; CDR3aa: CASARDRSSEQYF
j_gene: TRBJ1-2; v_gene: TRBV13; abundance: -; d_gene: -; CDR3nt: TGTGCCAGCAGCGGGGGTCTCTCAACAGATGGCTACACCTTC; CDR3aa: CASSGGLSTDGYTF
j_gene: TRBJ2-6; v_gene: TRBV27; abundance: few; d_gene: -; CDR3nt: TGTGCCAGCAGTTTATTGGTAACCTCTGGGGCCAACGTCCTGACTTTC; CDR3aa: CASSLLVTSGANVLTF
j_gene: TRBJ2-5; v_gene: TRBV20-1; abundance: -; d_gene: -; CDR3nt: TGCAGTGCTAGTCCGGGGGAGACCCAGTACTTC; CDR3aa: CSASPGETQYF
j_gene: TRBJ2-1; v_gene: TRBV30; abundance: -; d_gene: TRBD2; CDR3nt: TGTGCCTGGATGCCGGGACTAGCGGGAGAGGGGCAGTTCTTC; CDR3aa: CAWMPGLAGEGQFF
j_gene: TRBJ1-2; v_gene: TRBV5-6; abundance: -; d_gene: -; CDR3nt: TGTGCCAGCAGCTTGTGGCGCAACCGGGATGGCTACACCTTC; CDR3aa: CASSLWRNRDGYTF
j_gene: TRBJ2-5; v_gene: TRBV2; abundance: -; d_gene: TRBD2; CDR3nt: TGTGCCAGCAACAGCGGGGGGGAGACCCAGTACTTC; CDR3aa: CASNSGGETQYF
j_gene: TRBJ2-5; v_gene: TRBV4-2; abundance: -; d_gene: TRBD2; CDR3nt: TGTGCCAGCAGCCAAGATATAGCGGGGGTATTAGGTGAGACCCAGTACTTC; CDR3aa: CASSQDIAGVLGETQYF
j_gene: TRBJ1-2; v_gene: TRBV6-5; abundance: -; d_gene: TRBD1; CDR3nt: TGTGCCAGCGGGACAGGCACTTATGGCTACACCTTC; CDR3aa: CASGTGTYGYTF
j_gene: TRBJ2-5; v_gene: TRBV4-1; abundance: -; d_gene: -; CDR3nt: TGCGCCAGCAGCTTTAGCCCTGGGGGGATCCAAGAGACCCAGTACTTC; CDR3aa: CASSFSPGGIQETQYF
j_gene: TRBJ2-1; v_gene: TRBV9; abundance: -; d_gene: TRBD2; CDR3nt: TGTGCCAGCAGCTCTCTAAAGTCAGCGGGAGGTGACAATGAGCAGTTCTTC; CDR3aa: CASSSLKSAGGDNEQFF
j_gene: TRBJ2-1; v_gene: TRBV9; abundance: -; d_gene: TRBD2; CDR3nt: TGTGCCAGCAGCGTAGAACTAGCGGAACTCCCGGAGCAGTTCTTC; CDR3aa: CASSVELAELPEQFF
j_gene: TRBJ1-5; v_gene: TRBV4-3; abundance: -; d_gene: -; CDR3nt: TGCGCCAGCAGCCAAGATGCCGGGGTGAATCAGCCCCAGCATTTT; CDR3aa: CASSQDAGVNQPQHF
j_gene: TRBJ2-1; v_gene: TRBV5-1; abundance: once; d_gene: TRBD2; CDR3nt: TGCGCCAGCAGCCCGGGACTAGCGGGAGGGTCCACTTACAATGAGCAGTTCTTC; CDR3aa: CASSPGLAGGSTYNEQFF
j_gene: TRBJ2-1; v_gene: TRBV19; abundance: -; d_gene: TRBD2; CDR3nt: TGTGCCAGTAGGGAGGCTAGCGGGGGTAGGAATGAGCAGTTCTTC; CDR3aa: CASREASGGRNEQFF
j_gene: TRBJ2-7; v_gene: TRBV6-5; abundance: few; d_gene: -; CDR3nt: TGTGCCAGCAGTTACTCGAGATACTACGAGCAGTACTTC; CDR3aa: CASSYSRYYEQYF
j_gene: TRBJ2-7; v_gene: TRBV5-1; abundance: many; d_gene: -; CDR3nt: TGCGCCAGCAGCTTGGAGGGCACGTTCTACGAGCAGTACTTC; CDR3aa: CASSLEGTFYEQYF
j_gene: TRBJ2-3; v_gene: TRBV14; abundance: -; d_gene: TRBD2; CDR3nt: TGTGCCAGCAGCCAAACTCAACCGGGACTAGCGTTGACAGATACGCAGTATTTT; CDR3aa: CASSQTQPGLALTDTQYF
j_gene: TRBJ1-5; v_gene: TRBV15; abundance: -; d_gene: -; CDR3nt: TGTGCCACCAGCAGAGTAAAACAGGGCAATCAGCCCCAGCATTTT; CDR3aa: CATSRVKQGNQPQHF
j_gene: TRBJ2-7; v_gene: TRBV11-2; abundance: once; d_gene: TRBD1; CDR3nt: TGTGCCATCTCGAGGGGGCAGTCCTACGAGCAGTACTTC; CDR3aa: CAISRGQSYEQYF
j_gene: TRBJ2-7; v_gene: TRBV7-2; abundance: -; d_gene: -; CDR3nt: TGTGCCAGCAGCTTCAGTTACAGCTCCTACGAGCAGTACTTC; CDR3aa: CASSFSYSSYEQYF
j_gene: TRBJ2-3; v_gene: TRBV11-2; abundance: once; d_gene: -; CDR3nt: TGTGCCAGCACCGGAGCAGGGGCTTCGACAGATACGCAGTATTTT; CDR3aa: CASTGAGASTDTQYF
j_gene: TRBJ2-3; v_gene: TRBV27; abundance: -; d_gene: -; CDR3nt: TGTGCCAGCAGGCATAGTCCAGATACGCAGTATTTT; CDR3aa: CASRHSPDTQYF
j_gene: TRBJ2-7; v_gene: TRBV7-9; abundance: -; d_gene: -; CDR3nt: TGTGCCAGCAAGGAAGGCGACGAGCAGTACTTC; CDR3aa: CASKEGDEQYF
j_gene: TRBJ1-1; v_gene: TRBV27; abundance: few; d_gene: -; CDR3nt: TGTGCCAGCAGTGGGGGGTACACTGAAGCTTTCTTT; CDR3aa: CASSGGYTEAFF
j_gene: TRBJ1-5; v_gene: TRBV5-6; abundance: -; d_gene: -; CDR3nt: TGTGCCAGCAGCTTGGCGGGCTATGGCAATCAGCCCCAGCATTTT; CDR3aa: CASSLAGYGNQPQHF
j_gene: TRBJ2-1; v_gene: TRBV20-1; abundance: -; d_gene: -; CDR3nt: TGCAGTGCATCGAGGGGTTATGAGCAGTTCTTC; CDR3aa: CSASRGYEQFF
j_gene: TRBJ2-7; v_gene: TRBV27; abundance: -; d_gene: TRBD2; CDR3nt: TGTGCCAGCAGTTTTTTGGCGGCGGGAGGATTGCACGAGCAGTACTTC; CDR3aa: CASSFLAAGGLHEQYF
j_gene: TRBJ1-5; v_gene: TRBV19; abundance: -; d_gene: -; CDR3nt: TGTGCCAGTAGTTGGGGCGTGGGAGGAAGCAATCAGCCCCAGCATTTT; CDR3aa: CASSWGVGGSNQPQHF
j_gene: TRBJ2-1; v_gene: TRBV13; abundance: -; d_gene: TRBD2; CDR3nt: TGTGCCAGCAGCGCGAGCGGGGGGGGTTACAATGAGCAGTTCTTC; CDR3aa: CASSASGGGYNEQFF
j_gene: TRBJ2-7; v_gene: TRBV29-1; abundance: -; d_gene: -; CDR3nt: TGCAGCGTTGAGGGCAGGCTGCGCGAGCAGTACTTC; CDR3aa: CSVEGRLREQYF
j_gene: TRBJ1-2; v_gene: TRBV7-9; abundance: -; d_gene: -; CDR3nt: TGTGCCAGCAGCTTGAGTCAGGGGCGGTATGGCTACACCTTC; CDR3aa: CASSLSQGRYGYTF
j_gene: TRBJ2-7; v_gene: TRBV7-2; abundance: once; d_gene: -; CDR3nt: TGTGCCAGCAGCTTTTTGGGAGCAATCTACGAGCAGTACTTC; CDR3aa: CASSFLGAIYEQYF
j_gene: TRBJ1-5; v_gene: TRBV27; abundance: -; d_gene: -; CDR3nt: TGTGCCAGCAGTTTATGGGCAGGGGACGACAATCAGCCCCAGCATTTT; CDR3aa: CASSLWAGDDNQPQHF
j_gene: TRBJ1-2; v_gene: TRBV2; abundance: -; d_gene: -; CDR3nt: TGTGCCAGCAGGACAGACTATGGCTACACCTTC; CDR3aa: CASRTDYGYTF
j_gene: TRBJ1-1; v_gene: TRBV19; abundance: -; d_gene: -; CDR3nt: TGTGCCAGTGCGACAGGGAACACTGAAGCTTTCTTT; CDR3aa: CASATGNTEAFF
j_gene: TRBJ1-2; v_gene: TRBV7-9; abundance: -; d_gene: -; CDR3nt: TGTGCCAGCAGCCCTGGTGGGGCCAACTATGGCTACACCTTC; CDR3aa: CASSPGGANYGYTF
j_gene: TRBJ1-2; v_gene: TRBV29-1; abundance: -; d_gene: -; CDR3nt: TGCAGCGTTGAAGGGGTAGGGTTCAACTATGGCTACACCTTC; CDR3aa: CSVEGVGFNYGYTF
j_gene: TRBJ1-2; v_gene: TRBV29-1; abundance: -; d_gene: TRBD1; CDR3nt: TGCAGCGTTGAAGATAACAGGGGCGGCTACACCTTC; CDR3aa: CSVEDNRGGYTF
j_gene: TRBJ2-7; v_gene: TRBV29-1; abundance: -; d_gene: -; CDR3nt: TGCAGCGTTGAATGGGTGGGCCAATACGAGCAGTACTTC; CDR3aa: CSVEWVGQYEQYF
j_gene: TRBJ2-1; v_gene: TRBV7-9; abundance: -; d_gene: -; CDR3nt: TGTGCCAGCAGCTTACCATCTACGGGGGAGCAGTTCTTC; CDR3aa: CASSLPSTGEQFF
j_gene: TRBJ2-2; v_gene: TRBV11-2; abundance: -; d_gene: -; CDR3nt: TGTGCCAGCAGCTTAGCACTACCCGACGGGGAGCTGTTTTTT; CDR3aa: CASSLALPDGELFF
j_gene: TRBJ2-1; v_gene: TRBV2; abundance: -; d_gene: TRBD2; CDR3nt: TGTGCCAGCAAGCCGGGACTAGCGGCCTACAATGAGCAGTTCTTC; CDR3aa: CASKPGLAAYNEQFF
j_gene: TRBJ2-3; v_gene: TRBV29-1; abundance: -; d_gene: TRBD1; CDR3nt: TGCAGCGTTGACGGGACAGGGCGTAGCACAGATACGCAGTATTTT; CDR3aa: CSVDGTGRSTDTQYF
j_gene: TRBJ2-5; v_gene: TRBV6-5; abundance: -; d_gene: -; CDR3nt: TGTGCCAGCAGTTACTCGAGTAGCGCACAAGAGACCCAGTACTTC; CDR3aa: CASSYSSSAQETQYF
j_gene: TRBJ2-2; v_gene: TRBV9; abundance: -; d_gene: TRBD1; CDR3nt: TGTGCCAGCAGCGCCTTGGGGACAGGGGCTTACACCGGGGAGCTGTTTTTT; CDR3aa: CASSALGTGAYTGELFF
j_gene: TRBJ2-7; v_gene: TRBV11-2; abundance: -; d_gene: -; CDR3nt: TGTGCCAGCAGCTCGAAACCGGGACACCCGGCCTACGAGCAGTACTTC; CDR3aa: CASSSKPGHPAYEQYF
j_gene: TRBJ2-5; v_gene: TRBV11-2; abundance: -; d_gene: -; CDR3nt: TGTGCCAGCAGGGAGTGGGAGACCCAGTACTTC; CDR3aa: CASREWETQYF
j_gene: TRBJ2-7; v_gene: TRBV25-1; abundance: once; d_gene: -; CDR3nt: TGTGCCAGCAGTTTGGGCCGCTCCTACGAGCAGTACTTC; CDR3aa: CASSLGRSYEQYF
j_gene: TRBJ2-6; v_gene: TRBV9; abundance: -; d_gene: -; CDR3nt: TGTGCCAGCAGCGTAGAAGGGGGCAGACTAGCTGGGGCCAACGTCCCGACTTTC; CDR3aa: CASSVEGGRLAGANVPTF
j_gene: TRBJ1-2; v_gene: TRBV10-3; abundance: -; d_gene: -; CDR3nt: TGTGCCATCAGTGAGGTAGCGTCGAACGACTATGGCTACACCTTC; CDR3aa: CAISEVASNDYGYTF
j_gene: TRBJ2-7; v_gene: TRBV29-1; abundance: -; d_gene: -; CDR3nt: TGCAGCGTTGAGGCAGAAACCTACGAGCAGTACTTC; CDR3aa: CSVEAETYEQYF
j_gene: TRBJ2-7; v_gene: TRBV10-3; abundance: -; d_gene: -; CDR3nt: TGTGCCATCACTGACGGGGACTACGAGCAGTACTTC; CDR3aa: CAITDGDYEQYF
j_gene: TRBJ2-2; v_gene: TRBV7-2; abundance: -; d_gene: -; CDR3nt: TGTGCCAGCAGCTCGCGAGGGGAGCTGTTTTTT; CDR3aa: CASSSRGELFF
j_gene: TRBJ2-3; v_gene: TRBV29-1; abundance: -; d_gene: -; CDR3nt: TGCAGCGTTGAATACTCAGATACGCAGTATTTT; CDR3aa: CSVEYSDTQYF